What follows is one T cell receptor beta chain and its context. What it binds is unknown. One junction end disagrees with the germline gene, perhaps due to a read error. The data stem from a study of T cell repertoires in cytomegalovirus infection. About the study: Both a matching HLA type and CMV infection were indicated by public TCR beta signatures.

The CDR3 runs 16 residues. Study results and limitations: It was HLA-C-restricted CMV-specific TCR beta clonotypes that dominated the response ex vivo. Cumulative frequency (of public TCR beta family members) identified carriers of CMV plus the relevant HLA.

Each CDR3 protein gets one entry after TCRdb re-called the reads with MiXCR. The sample gives 7,500 to 9,000 distinct CDR3 sequences, under 55% of which show up once; about four fifths is in the top ten. Sample: PBMCs, sequenced either directly or after in vitro stimulation (not recorded which). The receptor was derived from a human donor in good health (CMV status not recorded). Some clones in this sample may be carry-over from other donors' samples. V is TRBV12-3 or TRBV12-4 and J is TRBJ2-1; D is unclear. The CDR3 loop reads CASSLAPYVRSNDQFF. The CDR3 DNA sequence: TGTGCCAGCAGTTTAGCCCCTTACGTTAGGTCCAATGATCAGTTCTTC.